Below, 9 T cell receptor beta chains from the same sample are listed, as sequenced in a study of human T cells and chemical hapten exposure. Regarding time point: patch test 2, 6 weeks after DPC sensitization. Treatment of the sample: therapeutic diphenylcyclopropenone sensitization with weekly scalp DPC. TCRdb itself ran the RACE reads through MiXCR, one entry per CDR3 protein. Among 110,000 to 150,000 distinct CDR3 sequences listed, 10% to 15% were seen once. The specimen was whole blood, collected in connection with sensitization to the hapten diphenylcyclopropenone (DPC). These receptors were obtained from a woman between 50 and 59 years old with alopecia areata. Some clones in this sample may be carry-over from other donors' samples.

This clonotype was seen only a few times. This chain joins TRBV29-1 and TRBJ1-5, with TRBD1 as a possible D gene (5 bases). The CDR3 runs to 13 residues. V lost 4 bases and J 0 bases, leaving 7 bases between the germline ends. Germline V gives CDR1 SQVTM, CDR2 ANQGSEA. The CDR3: CSVAGNSNQPQHF. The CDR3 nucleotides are TGCAGCGTTGCAGGGAATAGCAATCAGCCCCAGCATTTT.

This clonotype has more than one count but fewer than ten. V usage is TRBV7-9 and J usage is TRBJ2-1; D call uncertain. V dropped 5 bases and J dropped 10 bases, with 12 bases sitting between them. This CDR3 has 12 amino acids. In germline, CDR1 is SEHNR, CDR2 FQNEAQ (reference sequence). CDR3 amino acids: CASSAQFSEQFF. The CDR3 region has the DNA TGTGCCAGCAGCGCTCAATTCTCGGAGCAGTTCTTC. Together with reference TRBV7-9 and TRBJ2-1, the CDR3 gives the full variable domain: DTGVSQNPRHKITKRGQNVTFRCDPISEHNRLYWYRQTLGQGPEFLTYFQNEAQLEKSRLLSDRFSAERPKGSFSTLEIQRTEQGDSAMYLCASSAQFSEQFFGPGTRLTVL.

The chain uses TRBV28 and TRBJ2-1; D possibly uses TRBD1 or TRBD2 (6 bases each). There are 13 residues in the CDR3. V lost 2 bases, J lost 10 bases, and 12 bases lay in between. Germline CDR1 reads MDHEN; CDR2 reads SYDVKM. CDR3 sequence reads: CASSLRGTMEQFF. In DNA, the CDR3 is TGTGCCAGCAGTTTACGGGGGACAATGGAGCAGTTCTTC.

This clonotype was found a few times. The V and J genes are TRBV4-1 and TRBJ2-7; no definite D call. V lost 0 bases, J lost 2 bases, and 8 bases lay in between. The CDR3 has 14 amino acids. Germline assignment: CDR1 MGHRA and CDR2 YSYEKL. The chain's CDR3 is CASSQEYSPYEQYF. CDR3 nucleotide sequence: TGCGCCAGCAGCCAAGAGTACAGCCCCTACGAGCAGTACTTC.

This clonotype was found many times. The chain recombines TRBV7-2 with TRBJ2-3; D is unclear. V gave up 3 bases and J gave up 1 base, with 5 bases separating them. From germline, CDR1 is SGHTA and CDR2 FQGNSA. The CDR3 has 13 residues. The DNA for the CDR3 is TGTGCCAGCAGCTTGAGCCGCACAGATACGCAGTATTTT. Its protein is CASSLSRTDTQYF.

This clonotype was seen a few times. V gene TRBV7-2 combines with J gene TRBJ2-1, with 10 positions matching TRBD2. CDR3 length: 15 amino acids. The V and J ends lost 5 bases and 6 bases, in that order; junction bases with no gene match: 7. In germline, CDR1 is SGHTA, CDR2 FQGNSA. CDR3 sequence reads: CASSLTSGPFNEQFF. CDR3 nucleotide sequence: TGTGCCAGCAGCCTGACTAGCGGGCCCTTCAATGAGCAGTTCTTC. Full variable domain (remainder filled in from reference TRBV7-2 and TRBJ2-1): GAGVSQSPSNKVTEKGKDVELRCDPISGHTALYWYRQSLGQGLEFLIYFQGNSAPDKSGLPSDRFSAERTGGSVSTLTIQRTQQEDSAVYLCASSLTSGPFNEQFFGPGTRLTVL.

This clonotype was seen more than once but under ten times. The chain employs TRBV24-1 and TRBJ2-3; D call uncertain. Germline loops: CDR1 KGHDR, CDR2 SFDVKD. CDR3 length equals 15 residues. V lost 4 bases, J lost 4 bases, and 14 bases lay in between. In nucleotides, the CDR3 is TGTGCCACCAGTGACTCCTTAATCACATCAGATACGCAGTATTTT. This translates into CATSDSLITSDTQYF.

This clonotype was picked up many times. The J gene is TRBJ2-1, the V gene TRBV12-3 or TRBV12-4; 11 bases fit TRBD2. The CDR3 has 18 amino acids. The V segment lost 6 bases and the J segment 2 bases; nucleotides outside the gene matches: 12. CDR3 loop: CASRGTSGSQSPYNEQFF. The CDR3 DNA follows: TGTGCCAGCAGGGGGACTAGCGGATCCCAGTCGCCCTACAATGAGCAGTTCTTC.

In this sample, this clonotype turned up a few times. The CDR3 DNA is TGCAGTGCTCCCGAGCGGCGGGGGACCAAGCAGTACTTC. Translating gives CSAPERRGTKQYF. The chain recombines TRBV20-1 with TRBJ2-7; TRBD2 matches 7 bases. The CDR3 spans 13 residues. The trim removed 5 bases at V and 8 bases at J, leaving 12 bases unmatched. CDR1 DFQATT and CDR2 SNEGSKA come from the germline V gene (reference sequence).